This record looks at one T cell receptor beta chain sequence and its context. Its antigen is not identified. In germline, CDR1 is KGHSH, CDR2 LQKENI. The CDR3 loop spans 13 amino acids. With 4 bases removed from V and 5 bases from J, the gap between germline ends came to 9 bases. Profiling relied on immunoSEQ multiplex PCR, and the TCRdb table lists in-frame clones only, not all of them. The sample lists some 78,000 clones, about four fifths occurring once. This sample is drawn from a study of T cells in localized non-small cell lung cancer. Study results and caveats: In the blood, greater T cell density corresponded to longer overall survival. As only one tumor region underwent sequencing, heterogeneity remains possible. In adjacent lung appeared a median around 59 of the top 100 tumor clones.

The chain employs TRBV18 and TRBJ1-5; D unresolved. The clonotype comes from a man between 40 and 70 years old with stage I lung adenocarcinoma. The sequencing here drew on peripheral blood, taken before any cancer treatment. CDR3 coding DNA: TGTGCCAGCTCACAACAGAGGGATCAGCCCCAGCATTTT. Translation gives CASSQQRDQPQHF.